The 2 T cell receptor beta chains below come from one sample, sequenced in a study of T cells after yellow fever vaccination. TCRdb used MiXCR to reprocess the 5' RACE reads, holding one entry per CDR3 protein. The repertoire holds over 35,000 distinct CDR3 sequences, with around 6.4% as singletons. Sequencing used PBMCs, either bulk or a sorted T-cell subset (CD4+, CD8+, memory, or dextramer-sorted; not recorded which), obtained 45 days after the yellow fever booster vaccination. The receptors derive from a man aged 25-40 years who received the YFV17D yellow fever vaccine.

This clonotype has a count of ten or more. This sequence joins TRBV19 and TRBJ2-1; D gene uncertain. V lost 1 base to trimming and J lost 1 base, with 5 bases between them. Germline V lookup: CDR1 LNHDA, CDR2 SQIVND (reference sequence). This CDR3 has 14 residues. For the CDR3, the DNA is TGTGCCAGTAGTATAGGCGGATCCTACAATGAGCAGTTCTTC. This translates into CASSIGGSYNEQFF.

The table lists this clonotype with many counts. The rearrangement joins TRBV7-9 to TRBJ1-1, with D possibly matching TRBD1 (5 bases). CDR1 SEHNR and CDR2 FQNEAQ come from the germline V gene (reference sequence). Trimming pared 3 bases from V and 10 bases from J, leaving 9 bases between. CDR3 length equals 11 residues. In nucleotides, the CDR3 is TGTGCCAGCAGCTTTACAGGTGGAGCTTTCTTT. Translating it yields CASSFTGGAFF.